This TCR beta chain originates from a study of T cell responses to AZD1222 COVID-19 vaccine. The CDR3 runs to 15 residues. The germline V gene encodes CDR1 SGHRS and CDR2 YFSETQ. The trim removed 4 bases at V and 4 bases at J, leaving 8 bases unmatched. Study outcomes and limitations: Once two AZD1222 doses were given, Spike-specific TCR breadth and depth went up.

On this clone: What it binds is not known.

Generated by immunoSEQ multiplex PCR, the TCRdb table keeps only in-frame clones and is missing some. The table shows 150,000 to 200,000 clones, with 75% to 90% occurring only once. This sequence was found in an adult in good health. Sample: peripheral blood, taken on day 0 of AZD1222 vaccination. The chain is built from TRBV5-1 and TRBJ2-3, with 8 nucleotides matching TRBD1. The CDR3 coding sequence is TGCGCCAGCAGCGCACAGACAGGGGCGGCAGATACGCAGTATTTT. Translating it yields CASSAQTGAADTQYF.